The 12 T cell receptor beta chains below were found in one sample sequenced in a study of blood T cell repertoires in COVID-19. Sequencing was performed with immunoSEQ multiplex PCR; in TCRdb, only in-frame clones are kept and a portion is missing. The table has around 120,000 clones, about 70% seen once. The sequencing input was peripheral blood. Receptor source: a woman between 65 and 79 years old with acute or convalescent COVID-19.

This clone came up a few times. The CDR3 region is CARRTAQTSKGTYEQYF. DNA of the CDR3: TGCGCCAGGAGGACAGCCCAAACTAGTAAGGGAACCTACGAGCAGTACTTC. The chain carries TRBV10-1 and TRBJ2-7, with D possibly being TRBD1 (6 bases). The V end was cut by 9 bases, the J end by 2 bases, with 26 bases between. Germline CDR1 is WNHNN and CDR2 is SYGVQD (reference sequence). This CDR3 contains 17 residues.

This chain connects TRBV5-1 to TRBJ1-2; 7 bases are a match to TRBD1. Germline CDR1 reads SGHRS; CDR2 reads YFSETQ. The CDR3 length is 14 residues. Trimming removed 4 bases from V and 3 bases from J; junction bases left unmatched: 6. The CDR3 is CASSQDRDYYGYTF. In nucleotides, the CDR3 is TGCGCCAGCAGCCAAGACAGGGATTACTATGGCTACACCTTC.

The chain carries TRBV2 and TRBJ2-3; TRBD2 aligns across 9 bases. The CDR3 contains 16 residues. V lost 3 bases to trimming and J lost 2 bases; unmatched junction nucleotides: 6. Germline CDR1 SNHLY, CDR2 FYNNEI. The CDR3 region is CASSDLAGGPTDTQYF. CDR3 in DNA: TGTGCCAGCAGTGACCTCGCGGGGGGGCCCACAGATACGCAGTATTTT.

This clone was counted ten times or more. The J gene is TRBJ2-5, the V gene TRBV6-5; TRBD2 matches at 8 bases. V lost 4 bases to trimming and J lost 5 bases; unmatched junction nucleotides: 12. The germline CDR1 and CDR2 sequences are MNHEY and SVGAGI. The CDR3 extends over 16 amino acids. CDR3 sequence: CASSSTTGGDLETQYF. DNA for the CDR3: TGTGCCAGCAGTTCGACTACCGGGGGGGATCTGGAGACCCAGTACTTC.

In its sample, this clone was seen a few times. The genes are TRBV7-2 and TRBJ1-1; 9 nucleotides match TRBD1. The CDR3 spans 15 residues. CDR1 and CDR2 (germline): SGHTA, FQGNSA. The V gene end was trimmed by 5 bases and the J gene end by 2 bases; junction bases not matched to a gene: 6. The CDR3 loop reads CASSPWTGANTEAFF. CDR3 sequence (DNA): TGTGCCAGCAGCCCCTGGACAGGGGCTAACACTGAAGCTTTCTTT. The full variable domain, its missing parts supplied by reference TRBV7-2 and TRBJ1-1, is GAGVSQSPSNKVTEKGKDVELRCDPISGHTALYWYRQSLGQGLEFLIYFQGNSAPDKSGLPSDRFSAERTGGSVSTLTIQRTQQEDSAVYLCASSPWTGANTEAFFGQGTRLTVV.

This clone was found a few times. The chain recombines TRBV6-2 or TRBV6-3 with TRBJ2-7; TRBD1 is a possible D gene (6 bases). Germline CDR1 is MNHEY and CDR2 is SVGEGT. Deletions cut 5 bases from V and 3 bases from J, with 26 bases between. The CDR3 is 18 amino acids. CDR3 sequence reads: CASSTIFQTGTSDYEQYF. The CDR3 nucleotides read TGTGCCAGCAGTACCATTTTTCAAACCGGGACATCCGACTACGAGCAGTACTTC.

The V call is TRBV6-2 or TRBV6-3, the J call TRBJ1-2, with 8 bases lining up with TRBD1. Germline lookup yields CDR1 MNHEY and CDR2 SVGEGT. After removal of 2 bases from V and 4 bases from J, the junction contained 3 bases not matched to a gene. The CDR3 contains 14 residues. In DNA, the CDR3 is TGTGCCAGCAGTTACGACGACAGGGGCTATGGCTACACCTTC. It translates to CASSYDDRGYGYTF.

The chain couples TRBV4-3 to TRBJ1-4; D not resolved. Trimming took 0 bases from V and 7 from J, leaving 9 bases between them. CDR3 length equals 14 residues. Looked up from germline, CDR1 is LGHNA and CDR2 is YSLEER. The CDR3 region is CASSQDGIFEKLFF. In DNA, the CDR3 is TGCGCCAGCAGCCAAGATGGCATCTTTGAAAAACTGTTTTTT.

The chain is built from TRBV5-1 and TRBJ1-4; the D is unclear. Germline-derived CDR1 and CDR2 are SGHRS and YFSETQ. This CDR3 contains 18 residues. V dropped 0 bases and J dropped 4 bases, with 19 bases sitting between them. CDR3 amino acids: CASSLVSTGLGINEKLFF. CDR3 DNA: TGCGCCAGCAGCTTGGTATCCACGGGCCTCGGGATTAATGAAAAACTGTTTTTT.

The rearrangement links TRBV12-3 or TRBV12-4 to TRBJ2-5; 7 bases are shared with TRBD2. This CDR3 has 12 amino acids. V shed 9 bases and J 2 bases; nucleotides not matched to a gene: 3. CDR3 residues: CASQRGQETQYF. In DNA form, the CDR3 reads TGTGCCAGTCAGCGGGGTCAAGAGACCCAGTACTTC.

CDR3 DNA: TGCAGCGTTGTCGTACTTACGCAGTATTTT. Amino acid sequence: CSVVVLTQYF. J is TRBJ2-3 and V is TRBV29-1; D is undetermined. The ends were cut back, 4 bases at V and 8 bases at J, with 7 bases in the middle. In germline, CDR1 is SQVTM, CDR2 ANQGSEA. The CDR3 is 10 amino acids.

The rearrangement links TRBV27 to TRBJ1-2, with 7 bases that match TRBD1. V shed 4 bases, J shed 5 bases, and the junction held 4 bases outside the gene matches. The CDR3 is 13 amino acids. Germline V gives CDR1 MNHEY, CDR2 SMNVEV (reference sequence). CDR3 in amino acids: CASSSQQGYGYTF. CDR3 nucleotide sequence: TGTGCCAGCAGTTCCCAACAGGGGTATGGCTACACCTTC.